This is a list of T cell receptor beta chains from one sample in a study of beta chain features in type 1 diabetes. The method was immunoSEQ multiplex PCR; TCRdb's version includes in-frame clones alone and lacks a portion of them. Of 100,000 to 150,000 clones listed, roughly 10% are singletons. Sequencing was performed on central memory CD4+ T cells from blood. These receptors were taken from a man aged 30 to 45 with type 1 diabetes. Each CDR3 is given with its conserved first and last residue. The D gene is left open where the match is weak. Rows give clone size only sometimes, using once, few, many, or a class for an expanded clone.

CDR3 DNA: TGTGCCAGCAGTCGCAGGGGTAACTATGGCTACACCTTC
CDR3 protein: CASSRRGNYGYTF
J gene: TRBJ1-2
clone size: -
V gene: TRBV6-5
D gene: -

CDR3 DNA: TGTGCCAGCAGCCGGAGGACAGGACCGAACACCGGGGAGCTGTTTTTT
CDR3 protein: CASSRRTGPNTGELFF
J gene: TRBJ2-2
clone size: few
V gene: TRBV2
D gene: TRBD1

CDR3 DNA: TGCGCCAGCAGCCTGGGCGGGGGGGCAAGCACAGATACGCAGTATTTT
CDR3 protein: CASSLGGGASTDTQYF
J gene: TRBJ2-3
clone size: few
V gene: TRBV4-3
D gene: TRBD2

CDR3 DNA: TGCGCCAGCAGCTTAACACCAGGGCGGGAGACCCAGTACTTC
CDR3 protein: CASSLTPGRETQYF
J gene: TRBJ2-5
clone size: few
V gene: TRBV5-1
D gene: -

CDR3 DNA: TGTGCCAGCAGCCAAGATCTCCCGGGGTCCACAGATACGCAGTATTTT
CDR3 protein: CASSQDLPGSTDTQYF
J gene: TRBJ2-3
clone size: -
V gene: TRBV4-2
D gene: -

CDR3 DNA: TGTGCCAGCTCACCCGCGGGGACAGGGGGCTTAGGGGCCACTGAAGCTTTCTTT
CDR3 protein: CASSPAGTGGLGATEAFF
J gene: TRBJ1-1
clone size: -
V gene: TRBV18
D gene: TRBD1

CDR3 DNA: TGTGCCAGCAGCTTTTACGGTGAGCTTGATCAGCCCCAGCATTTT
CDR3 protein: CASSFYGELDQPQHF
J gene: TRBJ1-5
clone size: -
V gene: TRBV7-9
D gene: -

CDR3 DNA: TGTGCCAGCAGCGGACGGACTAGCGGGTCCCCCGATACGCAGTATTTT
CDR3 protein: CASSGRTSGSPDTQYF
J gene: TRBJ2-3
clone size: few
V gene: TRBV9
D gene: TRBD2

CDR3 DNA: TGTGCCAGTAGTAGGGGACAGGGGGAAGGCGATACGCAGTATTTT
CDR3 protein: CASSRGQGEGDTQYF
J gene: TRBJ2-3
clone size: -
V gene: TRBV19
D gene: TRBD1

CDR3 DNA: TGCGCCAGCAGCTCACTGGGGTGGGGGGGCCAAGAGACCCAGTACTTC
CDR3 protein: CASSSLGWGGQETQYF
J gene: TRBJ2-5
clone size: few
V gene: TRBV5-1
D gene: TRBD2

CDR3 DNA: TGTGCCAGCAGCCCTTCGACTAGCGGGGACGGTGAGCAGTTCTTC
CDR3 protein: CASSPSTSGDGEQFF
J gene: TRBJ2-1
clone size: -
V gene: TRBV7-6
D gene: TRBD2

CDR3 DNA: TGTGCCAGCAGCTTTTGGAGCGGGGCGGAAGATACGCAGTATTTT
CDR3 protein: CASSFWSGAEDTQYF
J gene: TRBJ2-3
clone size: -
V gene: TRBV7-2
D gene: TRBD2

CDR3 DNA: TGTGCCAGCAGATCCGACAGCTACGAGCAGTACTTC
CDR3 protein: CASRSDSYEQYF
J gene: TRBJ2-7
clone size: many
V gene: TRBV7-9
D gene: -

CDR3 DNA: TGCGCCAGCAGCTTGGTTGGGCAGGGCTCCTACGAGCAGTACTTC
CDR3 protein: CASSLVGQGSYEQYF
J gene: TRBJ2-7
clone size: -
V gene: TRBV5-1
D gene: -

CDR3 DNA: TGCGCCAGCAGCGCCCAGGGCCCTCCGGACGAGCAGTACTTC
CDR3 protein: CASSAQGPPDEQYF
J gene: TRBJ2-7
clone size: -
V gene: TRBV5-1
D gene: -

CDR3 DNA: TGTGCCAGCTCAGCCAATAGCCCATACACCGGGGAGCTGTTTTTT
CDR3 protein: CASSANSPYTGELFF
J gene: TRBJ2-2
clone size: few
V gene: TRBV18
D gene: -

CDR3 DNA: TGCAGTGCTAGAGCAGGGCACACCATATATTTT
CDR3 protein: CSARAGHTIYF
J gene: TRBJ1-3
clone size: -
V gene: TRBV20-1
D gene: -

CDR3 DNA: TGTGCCAGCTCACCGGGGACAAACTCTGGAAACACCATATATTTT
CDR3 protein: CASSPGTNSGNTIYF
J gene: TRBJ1-3
clone size: few
V gene: TRBV18
D gene: -

CDR3 DNA: TGTGCCAGCAGCACCTTACGCGGGGGGGCCACAGATACGCAGTATTTT
CDR3 protein: CASSTLRGGATDTQYF
J gene: TRBJ2-3
clone size: few
V gene: TRBV7-8
D gene: TRBD2

CDR3 DNA: TGTGCCTGGAGTCCGGGGGTGGAGACCCAGTACTTC
CDR3 protein: CAWSPGVETQYF
J gene: TRBJ2-5
clone size: -
V gene: TRBV30
D gene: -

CDR3 DNA: TGTGCCTGCGGACAGGGGATCGGTTCACCCCTCCACTTT
CDR3 protein: CACGQGIGSPLHF
J gene: TRBJ1-6
clone size: few
V gene: TRBV30
D gene: TRBD1

CDR3 DNA: TGTGCCTGGAGTGTCCAGGGCTACGAGCAGTACTTC
CDR3 protein: CAWSVQGYEQYF
J gene: TRBJ2-7
clone size: -
V gene: TRBV30
D gene: -

CDR3 DNA: TGTGCCAGCAGCCAACAGGGGGTTGATTCACCCCTCCACTTT
CDR3 protein: CASSQQGVDSPLHF
J gene: TRBJ1-6
clone size: -
V gene: TRBV11-1
D gene: TRBD1

CDR3 DNA: TGTGCCAGCAGTTTAGGTCTAGCGGGGGGGTCAGATACGCAGTATTTT
CDR3 protein: CASSLGLAGGSDTQYF
J gene: TRBJ2-3
clone size: -
V gene: TRBV28
D gene: TRBD2

CDR3 DNA: TGTGCCAGCAGTTACTCGTCTTTAGAAATCTACACCTTC
CDR3 protein: CASSYSSLEIYTF
J gene: TRBJ1-2
clone size: -
V gene: TRBV6-5
D gene: -

CDR3 DNA: TGTGCCAGCAGCACCAGAGAGACCCAGTACTTC
CDR3 protein: CASSTRETQYF
J gene: TRBJ2-5
clone size: -
V gene: TRBV21-1
D gene: -

CDR3 DNA: TGTGCCAGCGAAAGGGGAACCTCTGGGGCCAACGTCCTGACTTTC
CDR3 protein: CASERGTSGANVLTF
J gene: TRBJ2-6
clone size: few
V gene: TRBV28
D gene: -

CDR3 DNA: TGTGCCAGCAGCGTAGGGGACAGGGCTGGAAACACCATATATTTT
CDR3 protein: CASSVGDRAGNTIYF
J gene: TRBJ1-3
clone size: -
V gene: TRBV9
D gene: TRBD1

CDR3 DNA: TGTGCCAGCGAACCAGACAGGGGGTGGGGAAACACCATATATTTT
CDR3 protein: CASEPDRGWGNTIYF
J gene: TRBJ1-3
clone size: few
V gene: TRBV7-2
D gene: TRBD1

CDR3 DNA: TGTGCCAGCAGTGTGCGACAGTCGCGATCACCCCTCCACTTT
CDR3 protein: CASSVRQSRSPLHF
J gene: TRBJ1-6
clone size: few
V gene: TRBV2
D gene: -

CDR3 DNA: TGCGCCAGCAGCCTTAGGACAGGGTCTGGCTACACCTTC
CDR3 protein: CASSLRTGSGYTF
J gene: TRBJ1-2
clone size: -
V gene: TRBV5-1
D gene: TRBD1

CDR3 DNA: TGCGCCAGCAGCTCCGGGACTGCCGGCTCACCCCTCCACTTT
CDR3 protein: CASSSGTAGSPLHF
J gene: TRBJ1-6
clone size: few
V gene: TRBV5-1
D gene: -

CDR3 DNA: TGTGCCATCAGTGTGGACAGGTCACTAGCGGGTCCAACAGATACGCAGTATTTT
CDR3 protein: CAISVDRSLAGPTDTQYF
J gene: TRBJ2-3
clone size: few
V gene: TRBV10-3
D gene: TRBD2

CDR3 DNA: TGTGCCAGCAGCTCGATGAACCGGGACAGGGACTACGAGCAGTACTTC
CDR3 protein: CASSSMNRDRDYEQYF
J gene: TRBJ2-7
clone size: -
V gene: TRBV5-4
D gene: TRBD1

CDR3 DNA: TGTGCCAGCAGCTTATGGCGGGGGGTTTACAATGAGCAGTTCTTC
CDR3 protein: CASSLWRGVYNEQFF
J gene: TRBJ2-1
clone size: -
V gene: TRBV7-3
D gene: TRBD2

CDR3 DNA: TGTGCCAGCAGCTCAACCCCAGGGGCCGAGCAGTACTTC
CDR3 protein: CASSSTPGAEQYF
J gene: TRBJ2-7
clone size: -
V gene: TRBV11-2
D gene: -

CDR3 DNA: TGTGCCAGTAGCCACACTAGGCCGGGAGAGACCCAGTACTTC
CDR3 protein: CASSHTRPGETQYF
J gene: TRBJ2-5
clone size: -
V gene: TRBV19
D gene: -

CDR3 DNA: TGTGCCAGCAGTTTATATGGAAACACCATATATTTT
CDR3 protein: CASSLYGNTIYF
J gene: TRBJ1-3
clone size: -
V gene: TRBV2
D gene: -

CDR3 DNA: TGTGCCAGCAGCTACGGGACAGAAGTCTTCTTT
CDR3 protein: CASSYGTEVFF
J gene: TRBJ1-1
clone size: -
V gene: TRBV7-3
D gene: TRBD1

CDR3 DNA: TGTGCCAGCACCCCGGGAACAGATACGCAGTATTTT
CDR3 protein: CASTPGTDTQYF
J gene: TRBJ2-3
clone size: -
V gene: TRBV7-2
D gene: -

CDR3 DNA: TGCGCCAGCAGCCCCCAGCGCGGGGTTAGCACAGATACGCAGTATTTT
CDR3 protein: CASSPQRGVSTDTQYF
J gene: TRBJ2-3
clone size: few
V gene: TRBV5-1
D gene: -

CDR3 DNA: TGTGCCAGCAGAGAACGGACTAGCGGGGGGGCAGATACGCAGTATTTT
CDR3 protein: CASRERTSGGADTQYF
J gene: TRBJ2-3
clone size: -
V gene: TRBV2
D gene: TRBD2

CDR3 DNA: TGTGCCAGCAGCCGGGGACTAGCGGGGTTCTACAATGAGCAGTTCTTC
CDR3 protein: CASSRGLAGFYNEQFF
J gene: TRBJ2-1
clone size: few
V gene: TRBV7-3
D gene: TRBD2

CDR3 DNA: TGTGCCAGCAGCTCCCTCGGACAGGGGGCGGACAATGAGCAGTTCTTC
CDR3 protein: CASSSLGQGADNEQFF
J gene: TRBJ2-1
clone size: few
V gene: TRBV5-4
D gene: TRBD1

CDR3 DNA: TGTGCCAGCACCACGGGGGATGGGACCGGGGAGCTGTTTTTT
CDR3 protein: CASTTGDGTGELFF
J gene: TRBJ2-2
clone size: -
V gene: TRBV28
D gene: -

CDR3 DNA: TGCGCCAGCAGCCAAGATCACAGGGCTAATGAAAAACTGTTTTTT
CDR3 protein: CASSQDHRANEKLFF
J gene: TRBJ1-4
clone size: many
V gene: TRBV4-3
D gene: -

CDR3 DNA: TGTGCCAGCAGCTTCGGAGGGGACCAAGAGACCCAGTACTTC
CDR3 protein: CASSFGGDQETQYF
J gene: TRBJ2-5
clone size: -
V gene: TRBV5-4
D gene: -

CDR3 DNA: TGTGCCTGGAGGGCCTTCGGACAGGGCACGGATCAGCCCCAGCATTTT
CDR3 protein: CAWRAFGQGTDQPQHF
J gene: TRBJ1-5
clone size: -
V gene: TRBV30
D gene: TRBD1

CDR3 DNA: TGTGCTAGTGGTTACGGGTCTATTGCAGATACGCAGTATTTT
CDR3 protein: CASGYGSIADTQYF
J gene: TRBJ2-3
clone size: -
V gene: TRBV12-5
D gene: -

CDR3 DNA: TGCGCCAGCAGCTCCCAGGGGGCTTGGACTGAAGCTTTCTTT
CDR3 protein: CASSSQGAWTEAFF
J gene: TRBJ1-1
clone size: few
V gene: TRBV4-1
D gene: TRBD1

CDR3 DNA: TGCGCCAGCAGCTTTATGACAGATAATAATTCACCCCTCCACTTT
CDR3 protein: CASSFMTDNNSPLHF
J gene: TRBJ1-6
clone size: -
V gene: TRBV5-1
D gene: -

CDR3 DNA: TGCAGCGTTGGAGTATGGACAGGGCCCTACGAGCAGTACTTC
CDR3 protein: CSVGVWTGPYEQYF
J gene: TRBJ2-7
clone size: few
V gene: TRBV29-1
D gene: TRBD1

CDR3 DNA: TGTGCCAGCAGCCGTTCCGGGACAGGGGAGGACCAGCAGTACTTC
CDR3 protein: CASSRSGTGEDQQYF
J gene: TRBJ2-7
clone size: few
V gene: TRBV4-2
D gene: TRBD1

CDR3 DNA: TGTGCCAGCAGTGAAGCTGGCCAGGGCGCTGAAGCTTTCTTT
CDR3 protein: CASSEAGQGAEAFF
J gene: TRBJ1-1
clone size: few
V gene: TRBV6-1
D gene: -

CDR3 DNA: TGTGCCAGCAGCGTAACAGGAGGCAATCAGCCCCAGCATTTT
CDR3 protein: CASSVTGGNQPQHF
J gene: TRBJ1-5
clone size: -
V gene: TRBV9
D gene: -

CDR3 DNA: TGTGCCTGGGAATTAGGGACAGTGCAACCTGAAGCTTTCTTT
CDR3 protein: CAWELGTVQPEAFF
J gene: TRBJ1-1
clone size: few
V gene: TRBV30
D gene: TRBD1

CDR3 DNA: TGTGCCAGCAGCATTGACAACTACAATGAGCAGTTCTTC
CDR3 protein: CASSIDNYNEQFF
J gene: TRBJ2-1
clone size: once
V gene: TRBV5-6
D gene: -

CDR3 DNA: TGTGCCAGCAGCAATTTCCAGAGCACAGATACGCAGTATTTT
CDR3 protein: CASSNFQSTDTQYF
J gene: TRBJ2-3
clone size: -
V gene: TRBV21-1
D gene: -

CDR3 DNA: TGTGCCAGCTCCTTCAGTCAGAGGGAGACCCAGTACTTC
CDR3 protein: CASSFSQRETQYF
J gene: TRBJ2-5
clone size: -
V gene: TRBV18
D gene: -

CDR3 DNA: TGTGCCAGCAGTCCCCGGGAGCGAGAGACCCAGTACTTC
CDR3 protein: CASSPRERETQYF
J gene: TRBJ2-5
clone size: -
V gene: TRBV2
D gene: -